Listed here is a single TCR beta chain. The antigen is unknown. TCRdb independently ran MiXCR on the 5' RACE reads; one entry per CDR3 protein. Of approximately 90,000 distinct CDR3 sequences listed, about 5.8% are singletons. The data were taken from a study of T cells after yellow fever vaccination. The overall study: Fractions of low cell number were prepared using SMART-Seq v4 Ultra Low Input. Study observations and caveats: Most primary-vaccination clones reappeared after the booster (about 97% CD4, 75% to 90% CD8).

V shed 4 bases and J 2 bases; nucleotides not matched to a gene: 4. The germline V gene has CDR1 SEHNR and CDR2 FQNEAQ (reference sequence). The CDR3 loop spans 14 amino acids. This sequence joins TRBV7-9 and TRBJ2-7; 8 nucleotides match TRBD2. This material consisted of CD8+ T cells sorted from PBMCs, taken 10 days after the yellow fever booster vaccination. The receptor comes from a man between 18 and 29 years old who received the YFV17D yellow fever vaccine. This chain's CDR3 is CASSSGTRPYEQYF. As DNA, the CDR3 is TGTGCCAGCAGCTCCGGGACTAGACCCTACGAGCAGTACTTC.